Included here is one T cell receptor beta chain sequence, with context. The antigen remains undetermined. CD8+ and CD4+ T cells from blood underwent TCR beta sequencing. The CD8+ and CD4+ T cells were negatively isolated, with the TEMRA cells enriched by FACS. Reverse transcription of roughly 0.5 to 1 ug RNA used random hexamers. Multiplex PCR with immunoSEQ amplified the TCR beta CDR3 across 54 Vbeta and 13 Jbeta. TCRdb re-called the immunoSEQ multiplex PCR reads with MiXCR, one entry per CDR3 protein. The sample holds some 110,000 distinct CDR3 sequences, around 96% seen once. This specimen belongs to a study of CD8 T cells in Susac syndrome. Study-level findings and limits: Individuals included in the TCR sequencing and HLA analysis were acknowledged by the study to be relatively few in number.

CDR1 is WSHSY, CDR2 SAAADI, per germline. The CDR3 is 17 residues long. The trim removed 6 bases at V and 5 bases at J, leaving 9 bases unmatched. The specimen was CD4+ T cells from PBMCs. This chain joins TRBV10-2 and TRBJ2-1; TRBD2 aligns across 14 bases. The sequence came from a human donor in good health. This chain's CDR3 is CASRAGTSGRPHNEQFF. As DNA, the CDR3 is TGCGCCAGCAGGGCCGGGACTAGCGGGAGACCTCACAATGAGCAGTTCTTC.